This T cell receptor (beta chain) is from a study of blood T cell repertoires in COVID-19. Study-wide context: Collection of acute and convalescent COVID-19 samples took place in the United States, Italy and Spain. T cells, B-cell-depleted T cells, or PBMCs provided the cDNA or gDNA that served as material.

Original processing methods: For nucleated cells, counts were estimated from reference gene primer amplification. Clones were sequenced by immunoSEQ multiplex PCR, and TCRdb holds only the in-frame ones, with some missing. V, J and clone size were drawn from that table, and D and trimming were deduced from the DNA. The sample has 650,000 to 800,000 clones; 75% to 90% are singletons. The source material was peripheral blood. This sequence originates from a woman aged 18-35 years with acute or convalescent COVID-19.

The CDR3: CASSQRDRSTDTQYF. The CDR3 DNA sequence: TGTGCCAGCAGCCAAAGGGACAGGAGCACAGATACGCAGTATTTT. The J gene is TRBJ2-3, the V gene TRBV27; 8 bases agree with TRBD1. The CDR3 extends over 15 amino acids. Germline V lookup: CDR1 MNHEY, CDR2 SMNVEV (reference sequence). The V and J ends lost 6 bases and 0 bases, in that order; junction bases with no gene match: 5.